The source of this T cell receptor beta chain is a study of PD-1 blockade in classical Hodgkin lymphoma (dated by TCRdb to between 2020 and 2021). The study in broad terms: Nivolumab dosing was 3 mg/kg intravenously every 2 weeks, continuing until either disease progression or unacceptable toxicity. To define a peripheral blood immune signature of response to PD-1 blockade in classical Hodgkin lymphoma, the study combined TCR beta sequencing with CyTOF. Results the study describes overall, beyond this receptor: Lower diversity was observed in patients in whom nivolumab was started less than 1 year after ASCT, and these patients were excluded from later analyses so that confounding by immune reconstitution would be avoided. Baseline TCR diversity was reported to be lower in newly diagnosed patients than in healthy donors, and even lower in relapsed/refractory patients. The study was restricted to a single clinical trial cohort, and the causes of repertoire differences, possibly disease activity or prior therapy, were left undefined. Trial patients with a complete response had baseline diversity similar to that of newly diagnosed patients, while partial responders and progressors had significantly lower diversity. CD4+ but not CD8+ TCR diversity rose significantly by C4D1 (p=0.0027 vs p=0.16), most apparent in complete responders (p=0.02).

Genomic DNA was extracted with the Qiagen DNeasy kit from unsorted PBMCs and from negatively selected CD4+ and CD8+ fractions. TCR beta CDR3 regions were subjected to amplification by immunoSEQ multiplex PCR with primers that anneal to V and J segments. Amplification bias was minimized using a synthetic immune receptor repertoire, and residual bias was removed computationally after sequencing. The source study handled its data this way. Repertoire diversity was quantified as the Shannon entropy index using custom Python scripts. Unsorted, CD4+ and CD8+ repertoires were analyzed separately, except in combined analyses where CD4+ and CD8+ sequences were merged in silico. Clonal expansion was defined as a frequency increase of at least 2-fold after treatment compared with C1D1, and clones undetected at baseline were assigned a pseudocount of 0.5. Clones with 0 or 1 copy at C1D1 were defined as singleton clones, while clones with 2 or more copies were defined as non-singleton clones. Clones expanded in unsorted samples were annotated as CD4+, CD8+ or unknown by matching protein sequences in sorted samples from the same patient. Diversity changes from C1D1 to C4D1 were tested in paired samples using Wilcoxon tests. In its TCRdb copy, this immuneACCESS table keeps in-frame sequences only and misses some clones. Where compared with another copy, unresolved V genes explain less than half of these, and the others have no known cause. The V and J calls and clone size are taken from that table; D and trimming were inferred from the DNA. In this sample the table shows just over 50,000 clones, roughly 73% of which occur a single time. The ten largest clones capture roughly 15% of the sample.

What this sample's time point label stands for: cycle 2 day 1 (C2D1) of nivolumab. Every trial patient had relapsed after autologous stem cell transplantation, and cohorts A, B and C differed in prior brentuximab vedotin exposure. The trial cohort included 45 to 65 patients with relapsed/refractory classical Hodgkin lymphoma, and each patient had a best overall response of complete response, partial response or progressive disease. Trial patients were treated with single-agent nivolumab in the multi-cohort phase II CheckMate 205 trial. An independent review committee assessed best overall response by applying the 2007 International Working Group response criteria. Trial PBMCs were collected just before the start of nivolumab (C1D1) and during therapy at cycle 2 day 1 and cycle 4 day 1. After peripheral blood was drawn into 8 mL Vacutainer Cell Preparation Tubes, PBMCs were isolated by centrifugation and then cryopreserved.

Concerning this clone: Which antigen it targets is not known. Nothing much larger sits one base from this clone, and base qualities are not available.

The sequence derives from a human donor with classical Hodgkin lymphoma. The sample was peripheral blood mononuclear cells (PBMCs), taken before the second cycle of nivolumab.

Here is the DNA: TGTGCCATCAGCCCCGGGACAGCCCAAGAGACCCAGTACTTC. Translated, it gives CAISPGTAQETQYF. The chain joins TRBV10-3 to TRBJ2-5; 7 bases in the middle match TRBD1. Measured from the cysteine to the phenylalanine, the CDR3 is 14 residues long. Just the 42-base CDR3 DNA is kept, in frame starting at base 1. CDR1 and CDR2 are read off the germline V gene as ENHRY and SYGVKD. The germline V end is reduced by 6 bases and the J end by 1 base; junction bases left unmatched: 5.